The clone carrying this T cell receptor (beta chain) was counted between two and nine times. This record comes from a study of blood T cell repertoires in COVID-19. Residents of about 25 US areas, aged roughly 18 to 89 years, made up the participants. Cohort allocation depended upon clinical history that participants reported. As processed by the authors: Reference gene primer amplification yielded estimated nucleated cell counts. Libraries were prepared by immunoSEQ multiplex PCR; TCRdb keeps only in-frame clonotypes and omits some of them. That table is the source of V, J and clone size, and D and trimming were worked out from the DNA. The sample consists of fewer than 250,000 clones, 76% of them appearing once. Germline CDR1 MNHEY, CDR2 SVGAGI. V was clipped by 6 bases and J by 4 bases, with 15 bases between them. The CDR3 covers 15 residues.

The TCR originated in a woman aged 50 to 65 with acute COVID-19. V usage is TRBV6-5 and J usage is TRBJ2-2; D might be TRBD2 (6 bases). Sequenced material: PBMCs or T cells enriched from blood (not recorded which). CDR3 region: CASRRHGSTTGELFF. DNA for the CDR3: TGTGCCAGCAGACGCCACGGGAGCACCACCGGGGAGCTGTTTTTT.